What follows are 16 T cell receptor beta chains derived from one specimen sequenced in a study of identifying expanded T cells in peripheral blood. Sequenced by immunoSEQ multiplex PCR; TCRdb stores in-frame clones only, minus some. The table has approximately 59,000 clones, roughly nine tenths seen once. Source material: blood. Every receptor here comes from a person aged 18 to 70 in good health.

The rearrangement uses TRBV19 and TRBJ1-5, with 7 positions matching TRBD1. Germline CDR1 and CDR2: LNHDA and SQIVND (reference sequence). The V segment lost 5 bases and the J segment 3 bases; nucleotides outside the gene matches: 7. The CDR3 loop spans 15 amino acids. CDR3 sequence reads: CASSRQGTNNQPQHF. The CDR3, as DNA: TGTGCCAGTAGTCGACAGGGAACTAACAATCAGCCCCAGCATTTT. The full variable domain, with the rest looked up from reference TRBV19 and TRBJ1-5, is DGGITQSPKYLFRKEGQNVTLSCEQNLNHDAMYWYRQDPGQGLRLIYYSQIVNDFQKGDIAEGYSVSREKKESFPLTVTSAQKNPTAFYLCASSRQGTNNQPQHFGDGTRLSIL.

CDR3 in amino acids: CASSLDSGSFSEQYF. The CDR3 nucleotides are TGTGCCAGCAGCTTAGATAGCGGGAGCTTCTCCGAGCAGTACTTC. The J gene is TRBJ2-7, the V gene TRBV7-2; the match to TRBD2 covers 9 bases. With V trimmed by 1 base and J by 6 bases, 7 bases remained unmatched. Germline V CDR1 and CDR2: SGHTA, FQGNSA. This CDR3 is built from 15 residues.

The chain combines TRBV27 with TRBJ1-6, with no clear D. Germline V CDR1 and CDR2: MNHEY, SMNVEV (reference sequence). There are 13 residues in the CDR3. Trimming pared 5 bases from V and 7 bases from J, leaving 9 bases between. CDR3 sequence: CASSQTGNSPLHF. Here the CDR3 DNA reads TGTGCCAGCAGTCAGACTGGGAATTCACCCCTCCACTTT.

The chain couples TRBV28 to TRBJ2-7; weak D call: TRBD2 (5 bases). The CDR3 extends over 15 amino acids. Trimming cost V 6 bases and J 4 bases, with 19 bases left between them. Per the germline V gene, CDR1 is MDHEN and CDR2 is SYDVKM. This chain's CDR3 is CASRLAPSSRYEQYF. The CDR3 nucleotides are TGTGCCAGCAGGCTAGCACCCTCATCCCGATACGAGCAGTACTTC.

The chain uses TRBV5-3 and TRBJ2-7, with no clear D. TRBV5-3 is an ORF; its function is uncertain. V lost 0 bases to trimming and J lost 4 bases, with 8 bases between them. The CDR3 runs 13 residues. The CDR3 sequence: CARSLEPPYEQYF. DNA of the CDR3: TGTGCCAGAAGCTTGGAACCACCTTACGAGCAGTACTTC.

V usage is TRBV9 and J usage is TRBJ2-7; D gene unclear. The CDR3 sequence is 14 residues long. The germline CDR1 and CDR2 sequences are SGDLS and YYNGEE. V gave up 0 bases and J gave up 2 bases, with 9 bases separating them. The CDR3 bases are TGTGCCAGCAGCGTAGCTTCAACCACCTACGAGCAGTACTTC. Protein product: CASSVASTTYEQYF.

This chain links TRBV20-1 with TRBJ2-5, with D possibly TRBD1 on 5 matching bases. V lost 5 bases and J 3 bases, leaving 7 bases between the germline ends. CDR3 length equals 11 residues. In germline, CDR1 is DFQATT, CDR2 SNEGSKA (reference sequence). For the CDR3, the DNA is TGCAGTGCTTCGACAGAAGAGACCCAGTACTTC. It specifies CSASTEETQYF.

V usage is TRBV6-1 and J usage is TRBJ1-3; D possibly corresponds to TRBD1 (5 bases). The germline V and J ends were trimmed by 8 bases and 3 bases, with 14 bases remaining between them. CDR1 and CDR2 (germline): MNHNS, SASEGT. The CDR3 consists of 14 residues. The CDR3 reads CASLRQRGGNTIYF. For the CDR3, the DNA is TGTGCCAGCTTAAGACAGAGAGGTGGAAACACCATATATTTT.

V is TRBV7-2 and J is TRBJ1-2; D gene uncertain. Trimming pared 5 bases from V and 2 bases from J, leaving 12 bases between. The CDR3 consists of 14 residues. Germline V gene data show CDR1 as SGHTA and CDR2 as FQGNSA. CDR3 sequence: CASSPDRTNYGYTF. CDR3 nucleotides: TGTGCCAGCAGCCCAGATAGGACGAACTATGGCTACACCTTC. Variable domain in full (rest from reference TRBV7-2 and TRBJ1-2): GAGVSQSPSNKVTEKGKDVELRCDPISGHTALYWYRQSLGQGLEFLIYFQGNSAPDKSGLPSDRFSAERTGGSVSTLTIQRTQQEDSAVYLCASSPDRTNYGYTFGSGTRLTVV.

J is TRBJ2-7 and V is TRBV27; unclear D gene. The germline CDR1 and CDR2 sequences are MNHEY and SMNVEV (reference sequence). This CDR3 is built from 13 residues. Deletions cut 3 bases from V and 2 bases from J, with 8 bases between. The CDR3 loop reads CASSFPNAYEQYF. The CDR3 region has the DNA TGTGCCAGCAGTTTCCCAAACGCCTACGAGCAGTACTTC.

The rearrangement uses TRBV9 and TRBJ2-3, with D possibly TRBD2 on 5 matching bases. Trimming shortened V by 4 bases and J by 4 bases, and 16 bases separated the two germline ends. Germline V gene data show CDR1 as SGDLS and CDR2 as YYNGEE. This CDR3 is 15 amino acids long. In DNA form, the CDR3 reads TGTGCCAGCAGCCCGAGATCACTAGTTGCAGATACGCAGTATTTT. This gives the protein CASSPRSLVADTQYF.

The chain employs TRBV19 and TRBJ1-1; D gene uncertain. Trimming removed 7 bases from V and 0 bases from J, with 9 bases in between. The CDR3 contains 13 residues. The germline V gene has CDR1 LNHDA and CDR2 SQIVND (reference sequence). The CDR3 spells CASIGDLNTEAFF. CDR3 sequence (DNA): TGTGCCAGTATAGGCGACTTGAACACTGAAGCTTTCTTT.

This clone showed up just a few times. The chain links TRBV6-5 to TRBJ1-2; D not resolved. Deletions cut 8 bases from V and 0 bases from J, with 7 bases between. The CDR3 is made up of 12 amino acids. Germline V gene sequence: CDR1 MNHEY, CDR2 SVGAGI. CDR3 loop: CASGRTNYGYTF. For the CDR3, the DNA is TGTGCCAGCGGTAGGACTAACTATGGCTACACCTTC.

This clone appeared a single time. V and J are TRBV7-3 and TRBJ2-6, with D tentatively TRBD2 (5 bases). The CDR3 runs to 17 residues. V was clipped by 5 bases and J by 0 bases, with 14 bases between them. CDR1 and CDR2 (germline): SGHTA, FQGTGA. The CDR3 DNA follows: TGTGCCAGCAGCCCGAGACGGGGAGACTCTGGGGCCAACGTCCTGACTTTC. Protein sequence: CASSPRRGDSGANVLTF.

The chain couples TRBV5-5 to TRBJ2-1; D unclear. There are 14 residues in the CDR3. Trimming left V 2 bases short and J 1 base short, with 7 bases between. The germline gives CDR1 SGHKS, CDR2 YYEKEE (reference sequence). CDR3 nucleotide sequence: TGTGCCAGCAGCTTCCAGGATTCCTACAATGAGCAGTTCTTC. As protein: CASSFQDSYNEQFF.

The rearrangement links TRBV19 to TRBJ2-7; D not resolved. V lost 5 bases, J lost 1 base, and 9 bases lay in between. The CDR3 runs to 13 residues. CDR1 is LNHDA, CDR2 SQIVND, per germline (reference sequence). The CDR3 region is CASSPFPSYEQYF. Here the CDR3 DNA reads TGTGCCAGTAGTCCGTTCCCTTCCTACGAGCAGTACTTC.